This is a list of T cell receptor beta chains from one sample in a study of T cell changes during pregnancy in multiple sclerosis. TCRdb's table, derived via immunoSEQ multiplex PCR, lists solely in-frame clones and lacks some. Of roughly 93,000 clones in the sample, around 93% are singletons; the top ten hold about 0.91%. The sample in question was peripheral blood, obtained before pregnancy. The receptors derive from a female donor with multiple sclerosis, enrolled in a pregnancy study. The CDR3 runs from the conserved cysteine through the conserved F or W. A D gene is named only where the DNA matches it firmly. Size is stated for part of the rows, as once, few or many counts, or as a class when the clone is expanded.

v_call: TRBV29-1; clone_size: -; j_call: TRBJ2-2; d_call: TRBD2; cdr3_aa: CSVVGGANTGELFF; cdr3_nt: TGCAGCGTTGTGGGGGGGGCGAACACCGGGGAGCTGTTTTTT
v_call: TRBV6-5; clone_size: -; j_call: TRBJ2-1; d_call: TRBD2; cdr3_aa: CASSSPLAGGLDEQFF; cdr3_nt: TGTGCCAGCAGTTCACCACTAGCGGGGGGGCTGGATGAGCAGTTCTTC
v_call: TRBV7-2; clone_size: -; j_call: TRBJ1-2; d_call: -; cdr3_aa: CASSLAGADKNYGYTF; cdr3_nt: TGTGCCAGCAGCTTAGCGGGGGCAGACAAAAACTATGGCTACACCTTC
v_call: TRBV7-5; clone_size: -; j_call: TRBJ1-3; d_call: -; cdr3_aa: CVRSFWHAGNTIYF; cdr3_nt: TGTGTCAGAAGCTTTTGGCATGCTGGAAACACCATATATTTT
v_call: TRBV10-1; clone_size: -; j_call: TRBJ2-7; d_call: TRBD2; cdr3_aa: CASSELAYHDEQYF; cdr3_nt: TGCGCCAGCAGTGAACTAGCGTATCACGACGAGCAGTACTTC
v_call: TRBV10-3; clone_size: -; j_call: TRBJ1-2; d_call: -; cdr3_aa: CAISDTRRGGYTF; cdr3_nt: TGTGCCATCAGTGACACCCGGCGAGGGGGCTACACCTTC
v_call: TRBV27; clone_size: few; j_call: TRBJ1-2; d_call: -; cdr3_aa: CARTIRARYGYTF; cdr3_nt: TGTGCCAGGACCATCAGGGCTCGGTATGGCTACACCTTC
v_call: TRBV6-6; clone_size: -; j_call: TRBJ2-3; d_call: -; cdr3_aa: CASNPGVGPDTQYF; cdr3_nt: TGTGCCAGCAATCCAGGGGTGGGACCAGATACGCAGTATTTT
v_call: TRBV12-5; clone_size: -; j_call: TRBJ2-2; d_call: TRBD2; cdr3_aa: CASGFLSGGTGELFF; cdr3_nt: TGTGCTAGTGGTTTCCTGTCGGGGGGCACCGGGGAGCTGTTTTTT
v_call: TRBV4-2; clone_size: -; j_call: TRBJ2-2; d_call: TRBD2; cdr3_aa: CASSQEWGSGRMDGELFF; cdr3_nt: TGTGCCAGCAGCCAGGAGTGGGGTAGCGGGAGGATGGACGGGGAGCTGTTTTTT
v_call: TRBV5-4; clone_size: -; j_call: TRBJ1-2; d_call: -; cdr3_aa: CASSFSDRSNYGYTF; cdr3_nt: TGTGCCAGCAGCTTCTCCGACAGATCTAACTATGGCTACACCTTC